One sample yielded the 10 T cell receptor beta chains listed below, sequenced in a study of Ad26.COV2.S vaccination and SARS-CoV-2 variants. Treatment meaning: 15 to 20 received Ad26.COV2.S at low or high dose, single or two shots; roughly 5 received placebo; per-sample allocation not given. Samples were taken on day 63 after the first vaccine or placebo injection. Clones were read by immunoSEQ multiplex PCR, and TCRdb kept only the in-frame ones, dropping some. The repertoire holds 350,000 to 550,000 clones, with roughly 89% as singletons. The sequencing used peripheral blood, collected in a trial of Ad26.COV2.S vaccine versus placebo. The origin of the receptors is a person aged 18-60 years who received the Ad26.COV2.S COVID-19 vaccine or a placebo.

The chain has TRBV4-2 and TRBJ2-5; a possible D gene is TRBD2 (5 bases). Trimming left V 1 base short and J 5 bases short, with 17 bases between. CDR3 length: 16 amino acids. Germline-derived CDR1 and CDR2 are LGHNA and YNFKEQ. The chain's CDR3 is CASSQVSRGLGETQYF. The CDR3 DNA reads as TGTGCCAGCAGCCAAGTTTCCCGAGGGTTAGGGGAGACCCAGTACTTC.

The chain uses TRBV5-6 and TRBJ2-7; D possibly uses TRBD1 or TRBD2 (5 bases each). The CDR3 covers 15 residues. Germline V gene sequence: CDR1 SGHDT, CDR2 YYEEEE. V was trimmed by 4 bases and J by 0 bases, leaving 14 bases between them. The CDR3 sequence: CASSPGPGGSYEQYF. The DNA of the CDR3 is TGTGCCAGCAGCCCGGGCCCTGGGGGCTCCTACGAGCAGTACTTC.

The V and J genes are TRBV28 and TRBJ2-7; TRBD2 matches at 13 bases. The V gene end was trimmed by 2 bases and the J gene end by 0 bases; junction bases not matched to a gene: 4. This CDR3 has 17 residues. The V gene's germline CDR1 is MDHEN and CDR2 SYDVKM. The CDR3 sequence is CASSLSGLAGASYEQYF. CDR3 sequence (DNA): TGTGCCAGCAGTTTAAGCGGACTAGCGGGGGCCTCCTACGAGCAGTACTTC.

The V and J genes are TRBV29-1 and TRBJ2-7; 8 bases map to TRBD1. The germline gives CDR1 SQVTM, CDR2 ANQGSEA. CDR3 length: 13 residues. The trim removed 6 bases at V and 1 base at J, leaving 5 bases unmatched. As DNA, the CDR3 is TGCAGCGTAGAGACAGGGGTATCCTACGAGCAGTACTTC. Protein: CSVETGVSYEQYF.

This clone has a single count. The chain joins TRBV7-9 to TRBJ2-7; 9 bases fit TRBD2. This CDR3 comprises 15 residues. The V gene end was trimmed by 4 bases and the J gene end by 6 bases; junction bases not matched to a gene: 10. CDR1 and CDR2 (germline): SEHNR, FQNEAQ (reference sequence). The CDR3 loop is CASSSSGTPAVEQYV. The CDR3 DNA reads TGTGCCAGCAGCTCTAGCGGGACTCCAGCGGTCGAGCAGTACGTC.

The V call is TRBV18, the J call TRBJ2-7; D is unresolved. Trimming took 5 bases from V and 2 from J, leaving 10 bases between them. Germline V lookup: CDR1 KGHSH, CDR2 LQKENI. The CDR3 runs to 13 residues. The CDR3 nucleotides are TGTGCCAGCTCAGGTCTCGGTCCCTACGAGCAGTACGTC. It codes for CASSGLGPYEQYV.

The chain employs TRBV5-6 and TRBJ1-1, with a possible D match to TRBD1 (5 bases). Trimming took off 4 bases at V and 4 bases at J, with 20 bases between the two ends. The CDR3 covers 16 residues. Germline V gives CDR1 SGHDT, CDR2 YYEEEE. The CDR3: CASSLNLRALSTEAFF. The CDR3 DNA reads as TGTGCCAGCAGCCTAAATCTCAGGGCTTTGAGCACTGAAGCTTTCTTT.

In the case of this clone: The same CDR3 is also encoded by other DNA sequences in this sample. V usage is TRBV4-3 and J usage is TRBJ2-5; D gene unclear. CDR1 is LGHNA, CDR2 YSLEER, per germline. Trimming took off 0 bases at V and 5 bases at J, with 7 bases between the two ends. The CDR3 spans 13 residues. The CDR3 sequence: CASSQDKGETQYF. Here the CDR3 DNA reads TGCGCCAGCAGCCAAGACAAGGGTGAGACCCAGTACTTC.

This rearrangement joins TRBV29-1 to TRBJ1-1; the D is unclear. Germline lookup yields CDR1 SQVTM and CDR2 ANQGSEA. V was trimmed by 4 bases and J by 2 bases, leaving 11 bases between them. CDR3 length: 13 amino acids. The CDR3 loop reads CSVAGLFNTEAFF. The CDR3 DNA follows: TGCAGCGTTGCAGGACTGTTTAACACTGAAGCTTTCTTT.

V is TRBV6-5 and J is TRBJ1-1; possibly TRBD1 for D (6 bases). Trimming took 4 bases from V and 4 from J, leaving 13 bases between them. Looked up from germline, CDR1 is MNHEY and CDR2 is SVGAGI. This CDR3 contains 14 residues. The CDR3 protein is CASSWNREITEAFF. Written as DNA, the CDR3 is TGTGCCAGCAGTTGGAACAGGGAAATCACTGAAGCTTTCTTT.